The 9 T cell receptor beta chains reported below all come from one sample, sequenced in a study of cytomegalovirus exposure and HLA in healthy donors. Libraries were prepared by immunoSEQ multiplex PCR; TCRdb keeps only in-frame clonotypes and omits some of them. The sample yields about 160,000 clones, 89% seen once. Sequencing used PBMCs. The source of these receptors is a woman aged 18-35 years in good health and CMV-seropositive.

This clone was seen a single time. The V call is TRBV5-6, the J call TRBJ1-5, with 8 bases that match TRBD1. The germline CDR1 and CDR2 sequences are SGHDT and YYEEEE. V was pared by 1 base and J by 4 bases, with 4 bases of the junction left unmatched. CDR3 length equals 15 residues. CDR3 nucleotides: TGTGCCAGCAGCTTGAGGGGACAGGCGAATCAGCCCCAGCATTTT. Its translation: CASSLRGQANQPQHF.

V usage is TRBV11-2 and J usage is TRBJ2-1; TRBD1 might be the D (5 bases). V was trimmed by 4 bases and J by 5 bases, leaving 12 bases between them. Germline assignment: CDR1 SGHAT and CDR2 FQNNGV. The CDR3 extends over 14 amino acids. The CDR3 loop is CASSSLRGHNEQFF. In DNA form, the CDR3 reads TGTGCCAGCAGCTCCCTAAGGGGTCACAATGAGCAGTTCTTC.

The chain links TRBV7-2 to TRBJ2-2, with D unclear. Germline CDR1 and CDR2: SGHTA and FQGNSA. This CDR3 has 13 amino acids. V lost 6 bases and J 1 base, leaving 6 bases between the germline ends. The CDR3 region has the DNA TGTGCCAGCAGTAACAGGAACACCGGGGAGCTGTTTTTT. Its protein is CASSNRNTGELFF. Full variable domain (missing parts from reference TRBV7-2 and TRBJ2-2): GAGVSQSPSNKVTEKGKDVELRCDPISGHTALYWYRQSLGQGLEFLIYFQGNSAPDKSGLPSDRFSAERTGGSVSTLTIQRTQQEDSAVYLCASSNRNTGELFFGEGSRLTVL.

The chain employs TRBV5-1 and TRBJ2-1; TRBD2 is a possible D gene (7 bases). This CDR3 spans 15 amino acids. Germline-derived CDR1 and CDR2 are SGHRS and YFSETQ. With 4 bases removed from V and 3 bases from J, the gap between germline ends came to 14 bases. In DNA form, the CDR3 reads TGCGCCAGCAGCCGGGGGGCGACAGGCTACAATGAGCAGTTCTTC. This codes for CASSRGATGYNEQFF.

The chain uses TRBV10-3 and TRBJ2-1; D perhaps matches TRBD1 (6 bases). Trimming shortened V by 3 bases and J by 3 bases, and 12 bases separated the two germline ends. Germline CDR1 reads ENHRY; CDR2 reads SYGVKD. CDR3 length: 15 amino acids. CDR3 protein: CAISEGGQNYNEQFF. Written as DNA, the CDR3 is TGTGCCATCAGTGAAGGGGGACAAAACTACAATGAGCAGTTCTTC.

The chain employs TRBV2 and TRBJ2-2; D is unresolved. Germline loops: CDR1 SNHLY, CDR2 FYNNEI. The CDR3 sequence is 14 residues long. Trimming removed 5 bases at V and 2 bases at J, with 9 bases between. This CDR3 is CASSLDTNTGELFF. CDR3 coding DNA: TGTGCCAGCAGTCTCGACACAAACACCGGGGAGCTGTTTTTT.

This chain links TRBV7-2 with TRBJ1-5; D remains ambiguous. The CDR3 loop spans 14 amino acids. Trimming removed 5 bases from V and 7 bases from J, with 15 bases in between. Germline CDR1 and CDR2: SGHTA and FQGNSA. The CDR3 region is CASSLERLDQPQHF. CDR3 sequence (DNA): TGTGCCAGCAGCCTGGAGCGGTTGGACCAGCCCCAGCATTTT.

This clone is a singleton in its sample. V and J are TRBV10-3 and TRBJ1-2; no clear D gene. The CDR3 totals 15 residues. V was clipped by 0 bases and J by 0 bases, with 8 bases between them. Germline CDR1 is ENHRY and CDR2 is SYGVKD. The CDR3 DNA is TGTGCCATCAGTGAGTCGAGAACAGCTAACTATGGCTACACCTTC. Translating gives CAISESRTANYGYTF.

The rearrangement links TRBV9 to TRBJ2-2, with D possibly TRBD1 on 6 matching bases. The CDR3 sequence is 15 residues long. Germline V gene sequence: CDR1 SGDLS, CDR2 YYNGEE. V dropped 2 bases and J dropped 2 bases, with 10 bases sitting between them. CDR3 region: CASSVWDINTGELFF. CDR3 DNA: TGTGCCAGCAGCGTTTGGGACATAAACACCGGGGAGCTGTTTTTT.